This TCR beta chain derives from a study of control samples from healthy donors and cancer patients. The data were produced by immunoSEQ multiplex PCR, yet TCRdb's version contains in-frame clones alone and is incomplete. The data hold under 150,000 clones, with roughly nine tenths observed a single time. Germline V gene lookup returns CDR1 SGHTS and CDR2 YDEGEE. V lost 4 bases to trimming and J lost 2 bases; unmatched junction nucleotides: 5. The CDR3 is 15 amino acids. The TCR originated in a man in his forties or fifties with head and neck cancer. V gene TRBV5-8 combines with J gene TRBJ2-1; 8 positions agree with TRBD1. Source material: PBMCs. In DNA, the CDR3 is TGTGCCAGCAGCGACGGACAGGGCCCCTACAATGAGCAGTTCTTC. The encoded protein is CASSDGQGPYNEQFF.